This note documents a single TCR beta chain sequence. The target antigen is unknown. The germline CDR1 and CDR2 sequences are LNHDA and SQIVND (reference sequence). This CDR3 region has 11 residues. The ends were cut back, 9 bases at V and 12 bases at J, with 17 bases in the middle. Genomic DNA served as template for TCR beta VDJ and CDR3 profiling. TCRdb analysed the reads with MiXCR anew, one entry per CDR3 protein. This sample has around 130,000 distinct CDR3 sequences, with around 48% found just once. This sample was included in a study of CD8+CD57+ T cells in acquired aplastic anemia. Whole-study context: As sequenced from healthy donors, CD4+ cells averaged roughly 9.9 million reads. The study, taken as a whole, reports: Patient and control CD8+ Simpson's diversity was not significantly different.

The genes are TRBV19 and TRBJ1-2; D gene ambiguous. This receptor was obtained from a human donor in good health, serving as a control. Sequences were obtained from sorted CD4+, CD8+, or CD8+CD57+ T cells (not recorded which) from PBMCs. The CDR3 region is CASSSLTGNTF. The DNA of the CDR3 is TGTGCCAGCAGTTCGCTGACTGGAAACACCTTC.